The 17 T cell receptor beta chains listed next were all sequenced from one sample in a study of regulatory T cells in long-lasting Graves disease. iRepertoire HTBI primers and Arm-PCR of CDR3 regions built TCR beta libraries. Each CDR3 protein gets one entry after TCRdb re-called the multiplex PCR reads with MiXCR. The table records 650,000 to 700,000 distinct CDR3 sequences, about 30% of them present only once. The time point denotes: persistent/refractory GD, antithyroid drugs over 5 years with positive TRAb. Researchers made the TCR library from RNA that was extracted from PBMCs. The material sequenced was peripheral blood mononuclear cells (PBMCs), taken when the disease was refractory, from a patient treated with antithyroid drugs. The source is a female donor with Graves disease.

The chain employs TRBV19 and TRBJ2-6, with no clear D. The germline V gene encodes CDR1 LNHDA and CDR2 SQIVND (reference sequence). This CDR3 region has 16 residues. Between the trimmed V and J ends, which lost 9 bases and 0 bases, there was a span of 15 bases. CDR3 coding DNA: TGTGCCAGCCGCCATAAAGGGATCTCTGGGGCCAACGTCCTGACTTTC. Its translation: CASRHKGISGANVLTF.

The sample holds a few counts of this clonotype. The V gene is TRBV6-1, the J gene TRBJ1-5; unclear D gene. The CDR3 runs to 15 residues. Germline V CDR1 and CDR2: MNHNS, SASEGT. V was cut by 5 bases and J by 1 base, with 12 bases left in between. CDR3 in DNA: TGTGCCAGCAGTCCGGGGTCTGTCAGCAATCAGCCCCAGCATTTT. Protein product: CASSPGSVSNQPQHF.

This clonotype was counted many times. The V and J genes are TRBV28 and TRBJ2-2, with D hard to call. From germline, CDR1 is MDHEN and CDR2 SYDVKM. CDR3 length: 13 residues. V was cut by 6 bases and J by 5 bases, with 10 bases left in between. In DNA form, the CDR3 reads TGTGCCAGCAGACCCCACGGTACCGGGGAGCTGTTTTTT. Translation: CASRPHGTGELFF.

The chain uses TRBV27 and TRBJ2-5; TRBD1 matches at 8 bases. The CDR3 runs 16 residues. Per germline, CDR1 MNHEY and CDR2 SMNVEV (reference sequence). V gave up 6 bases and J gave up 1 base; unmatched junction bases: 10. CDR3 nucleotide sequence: TGTGCCAGCAGCATTCCGGGACAGGACCCCCAAGAGACCCAGTACTTC. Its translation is CASSIPGQDPQETQYF.

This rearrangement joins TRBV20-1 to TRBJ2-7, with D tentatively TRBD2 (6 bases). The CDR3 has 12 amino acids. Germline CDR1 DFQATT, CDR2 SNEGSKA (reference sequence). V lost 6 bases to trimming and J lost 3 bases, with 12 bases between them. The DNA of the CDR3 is TGCAGTGCGGGAGAGGGAGGCTACGAGCAGTACTTC. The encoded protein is CSAGEGGYEQYF.

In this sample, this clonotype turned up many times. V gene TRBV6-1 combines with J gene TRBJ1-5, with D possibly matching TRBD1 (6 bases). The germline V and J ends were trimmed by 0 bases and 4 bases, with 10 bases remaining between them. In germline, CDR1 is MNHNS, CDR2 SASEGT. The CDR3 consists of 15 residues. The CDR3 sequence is CASSEAGARNQPQHF. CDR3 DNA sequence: TGTGCCAGCAGTGAAGCGGGGGCTCGTAATCAGCCCCAGCATTTT.

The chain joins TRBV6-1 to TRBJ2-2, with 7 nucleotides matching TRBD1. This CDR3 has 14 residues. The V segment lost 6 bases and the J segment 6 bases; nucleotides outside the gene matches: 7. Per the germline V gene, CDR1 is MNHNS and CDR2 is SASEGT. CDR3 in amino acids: CASRRDRVAGELFF. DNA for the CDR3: TGTGCCAGCAGGCGCGACAGGGTGGCCGGGGAGCTGTTTTTT.

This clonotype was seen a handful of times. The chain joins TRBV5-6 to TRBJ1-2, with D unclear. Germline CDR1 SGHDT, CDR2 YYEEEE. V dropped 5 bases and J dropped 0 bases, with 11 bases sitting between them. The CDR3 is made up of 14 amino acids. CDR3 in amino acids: CASRPGTANYGYTF. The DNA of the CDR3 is TGTGCCAGCAGGCCCGGAACAGCTAACTATGGCTACACCTTC.

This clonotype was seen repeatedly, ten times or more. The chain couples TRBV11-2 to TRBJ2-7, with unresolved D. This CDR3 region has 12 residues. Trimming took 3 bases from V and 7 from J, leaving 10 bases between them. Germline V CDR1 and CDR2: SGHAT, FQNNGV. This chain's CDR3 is CASSFPEGEQYF. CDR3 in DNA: TGTGCCAGCAGCTTCCCAGAAGGTGAGCAGTACTTC.

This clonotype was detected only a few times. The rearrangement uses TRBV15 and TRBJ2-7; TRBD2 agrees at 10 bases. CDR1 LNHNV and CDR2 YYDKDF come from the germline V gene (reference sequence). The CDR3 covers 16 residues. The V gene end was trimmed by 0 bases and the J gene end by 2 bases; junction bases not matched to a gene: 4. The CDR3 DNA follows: TGTGCCACCAGCAGAGATACTAGCGGGACAGCCTACGAGCAGTACTTC. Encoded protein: CATSRDTSGTAYEQYF.

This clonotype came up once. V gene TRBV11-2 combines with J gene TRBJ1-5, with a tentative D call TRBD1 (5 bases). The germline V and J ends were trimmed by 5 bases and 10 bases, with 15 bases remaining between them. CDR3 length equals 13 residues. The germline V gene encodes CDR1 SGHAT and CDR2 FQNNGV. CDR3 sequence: CASSPLRQNPQHF. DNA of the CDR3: TGTGCCAGCAGCCCACTCCGACAGAACCCCCAGCATTTT.

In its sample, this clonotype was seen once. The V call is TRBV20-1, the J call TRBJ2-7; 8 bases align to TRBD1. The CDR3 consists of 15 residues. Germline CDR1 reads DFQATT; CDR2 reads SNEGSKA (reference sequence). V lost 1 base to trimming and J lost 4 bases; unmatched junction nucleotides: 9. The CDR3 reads CSARVLQGAAYEQYF. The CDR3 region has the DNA TGCAGTGCTAGAGTGCTGCAGGGGGCAGCTTACGAGCAGTACTTC.

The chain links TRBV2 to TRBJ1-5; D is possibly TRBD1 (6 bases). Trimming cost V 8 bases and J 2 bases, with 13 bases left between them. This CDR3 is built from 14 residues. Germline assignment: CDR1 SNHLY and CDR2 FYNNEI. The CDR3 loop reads CASLGGRGNQPQHF. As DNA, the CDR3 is TGTGCCAGCCTGGGGGGGCGGGGCAATCAGCCCCAGCATTTT.

The CDR3 sequence is CASSSRTGTEAFF. The CDR3 coding sequence is TGTGCCAGCAGTTCTAGGACTGGCACTGAAGCTTTCTTT. V is TRBV28 and J is TRBJ1-1; D uncertain. Trimming left V 4 bases short and J 4 bases short, with 10 bases between. From germline, CDR1 is MDHEN and CDR2 SYDVKM. This CDR3 has 13 amino acids. Drawing the rest from reference TRBV28 and TRBJ1-1, the complete variable domain is DVKVTQSSRYLVKRTGEKVFLECVQDMDHENMFWYRQDPGLGLRLIYFSYDVKMKEKGDIPEGYSVSREKKERFSLILESASTNQTSMYLCASSSRTGTEAFFGQGTRLTVV.

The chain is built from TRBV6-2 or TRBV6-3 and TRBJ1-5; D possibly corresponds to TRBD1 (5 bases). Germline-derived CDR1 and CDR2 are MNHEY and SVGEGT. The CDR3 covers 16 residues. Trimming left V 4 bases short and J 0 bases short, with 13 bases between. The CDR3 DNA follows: TGTGCCAGCAGTTCCGCGGGGGGGTATAGCAATCAGCCCCAGCATTTT. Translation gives CASSSAGGYSNQPQHF.

The CDR3 protein is CASSQVDGSGSEQYF. The DNA of the CDR3 is TGTGCCAGCAGCCAAGTGGATGGGAGTGGAAGCGAGCAGTACTTC. The V gene is TRBV3-1, the J gene TRBJ2-7; D perhaps matches TRBD2 (5 bases). This CDR3 contains 15 residues. CDR1 LGHDT and CDR2 YNNKEL come from the germline V gene (reference sequence). V shed 1 base and J shed 6 bases, with 16 bases lying between them.

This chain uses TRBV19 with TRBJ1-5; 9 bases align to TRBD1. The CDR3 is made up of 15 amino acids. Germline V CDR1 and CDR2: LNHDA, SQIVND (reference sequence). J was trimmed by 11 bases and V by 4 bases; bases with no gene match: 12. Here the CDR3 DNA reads TGTGCCAGTAGTACGGACAGGGGTCCCTATAAGGCCCAGCATTTT. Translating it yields CASSTDRGPYKAQHF.